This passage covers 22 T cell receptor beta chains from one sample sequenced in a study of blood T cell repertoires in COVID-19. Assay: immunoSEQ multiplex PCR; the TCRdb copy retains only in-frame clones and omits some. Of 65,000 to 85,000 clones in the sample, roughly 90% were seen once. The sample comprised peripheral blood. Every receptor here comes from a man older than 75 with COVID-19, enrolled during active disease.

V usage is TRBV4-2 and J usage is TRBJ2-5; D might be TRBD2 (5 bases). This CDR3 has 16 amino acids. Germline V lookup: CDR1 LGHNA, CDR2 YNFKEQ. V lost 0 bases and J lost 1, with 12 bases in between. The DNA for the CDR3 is TGTGCCAGCAGCCAAGATTTGTCGGGGTCCCAAGAGACCCAGTACTTC. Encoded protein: CASSQDLSGSQETQYF.

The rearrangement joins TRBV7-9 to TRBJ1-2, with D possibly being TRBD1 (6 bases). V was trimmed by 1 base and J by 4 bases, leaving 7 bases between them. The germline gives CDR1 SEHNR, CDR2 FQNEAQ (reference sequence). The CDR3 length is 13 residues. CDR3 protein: CASSLEDSYGYTF. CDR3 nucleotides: TGTGCCAGCAGCTTAGAGGACAGCTATGGCTACACCTTC.

CDR3 coding DNA: TGTGCCAGCAGTGTAGAAGAGGGTGACGAAAAACTGTTTTTT. Translated: CASSVEEGDEKLFF. The rearrangement uses TRBV2 and TRBJ1-4; D call uncertain. The CDR3 runs to 14 residues. Trimming shortened V by 4 bases and J by 8 bases, and 14 bases separated the two germline ends. The germline V gene encodes CDR1 SNHLY and CDR2 FYNNEI.

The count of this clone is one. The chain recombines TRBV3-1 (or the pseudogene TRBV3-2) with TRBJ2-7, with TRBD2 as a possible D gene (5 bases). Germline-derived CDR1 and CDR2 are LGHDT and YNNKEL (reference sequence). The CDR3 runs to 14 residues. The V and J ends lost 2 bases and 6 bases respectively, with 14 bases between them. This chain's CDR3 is CASSQRASQSEQYF. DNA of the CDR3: TGTGCCAGCAGCCAAAGGGCTAGCCAATCCGAGCAGTACTTC.

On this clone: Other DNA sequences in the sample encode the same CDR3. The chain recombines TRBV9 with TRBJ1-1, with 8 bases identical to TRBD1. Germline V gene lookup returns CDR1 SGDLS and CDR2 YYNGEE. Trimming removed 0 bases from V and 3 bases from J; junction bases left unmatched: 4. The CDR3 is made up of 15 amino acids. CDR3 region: CASSVGTGGDTEAFF. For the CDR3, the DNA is TGTGCCAGCAGCGTAGGAACAGGGGGGGACACTGAAGCTTTCTTT.

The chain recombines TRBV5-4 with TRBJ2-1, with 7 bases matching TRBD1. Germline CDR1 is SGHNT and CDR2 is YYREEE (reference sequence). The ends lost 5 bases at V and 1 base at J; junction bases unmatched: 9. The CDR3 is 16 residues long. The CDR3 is CASSRYRGMSYNEQFF. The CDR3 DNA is TGTGCCAGCAGTCGATACAGGGGTATGTCCTACAATGAGCAGTTCTTC.

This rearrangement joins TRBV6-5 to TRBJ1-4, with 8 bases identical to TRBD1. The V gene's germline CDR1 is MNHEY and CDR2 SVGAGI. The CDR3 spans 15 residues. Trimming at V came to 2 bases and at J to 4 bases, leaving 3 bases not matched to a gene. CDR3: CASSYQGADNEKLFF. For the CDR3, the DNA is TGTGCCAGCAGTTACCAGGGGGCGGATAATGAAAAACTGTTTTTT.

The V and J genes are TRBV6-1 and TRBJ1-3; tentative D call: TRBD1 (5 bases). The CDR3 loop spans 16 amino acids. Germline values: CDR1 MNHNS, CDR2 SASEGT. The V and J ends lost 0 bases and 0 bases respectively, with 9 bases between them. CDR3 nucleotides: TGTGCCAGCAGTGAAGCCGACAGATCCTCTGGAAACACCATATATTTT. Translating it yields CASSEADRSSGNTIYF.

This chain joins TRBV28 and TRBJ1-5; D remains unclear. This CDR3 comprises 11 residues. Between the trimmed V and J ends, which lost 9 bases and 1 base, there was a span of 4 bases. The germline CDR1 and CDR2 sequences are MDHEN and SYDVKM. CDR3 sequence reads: CARQSNQPQHF. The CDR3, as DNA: TGTGCCAGACAGAGCAATCAGCCCCAGCATTTT.

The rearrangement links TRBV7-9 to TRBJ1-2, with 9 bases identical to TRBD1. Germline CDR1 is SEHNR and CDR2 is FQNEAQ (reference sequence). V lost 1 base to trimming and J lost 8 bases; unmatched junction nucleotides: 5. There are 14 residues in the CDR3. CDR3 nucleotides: TGTGCCAGCAGCTTAGAACAGGGGGCGAGAGGCTACACCTTC. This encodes CASSLEQGARGYTF.

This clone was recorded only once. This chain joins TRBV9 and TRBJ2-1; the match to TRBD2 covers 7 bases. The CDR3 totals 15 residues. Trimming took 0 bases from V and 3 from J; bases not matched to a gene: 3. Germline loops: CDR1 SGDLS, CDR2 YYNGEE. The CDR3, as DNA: TGTGCCAGCAGCGTAGCTTCGGGGGGCTACAATGAGCAGTTCTTC. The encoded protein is CASSVASGGYNEQFF.

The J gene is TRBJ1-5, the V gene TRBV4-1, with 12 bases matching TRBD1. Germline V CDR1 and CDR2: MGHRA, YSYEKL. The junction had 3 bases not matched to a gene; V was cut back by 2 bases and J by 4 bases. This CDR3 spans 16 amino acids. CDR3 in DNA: TGCGCCAGCAGCCAAATGGGACAGGGGGCGAATCAGCCCCAGCATTTT. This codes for CASSQMGQGANQPQHF.

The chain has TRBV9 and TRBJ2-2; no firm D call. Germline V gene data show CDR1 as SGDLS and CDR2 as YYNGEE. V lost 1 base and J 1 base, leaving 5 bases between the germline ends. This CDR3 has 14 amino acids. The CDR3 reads CASSVRGNTGELFF. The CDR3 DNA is TGTGCCAGCAGCGTACGAGGGAACACCGGGGAGCTGTTTTTT.

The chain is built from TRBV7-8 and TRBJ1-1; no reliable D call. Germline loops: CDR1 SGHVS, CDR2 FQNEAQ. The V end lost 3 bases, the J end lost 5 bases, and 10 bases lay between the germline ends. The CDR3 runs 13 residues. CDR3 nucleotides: TGTGCCAGCAGCTTGGCCGGAGATACTGAAGCTTTCTTT. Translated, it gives CASSLAGDTEAFF.

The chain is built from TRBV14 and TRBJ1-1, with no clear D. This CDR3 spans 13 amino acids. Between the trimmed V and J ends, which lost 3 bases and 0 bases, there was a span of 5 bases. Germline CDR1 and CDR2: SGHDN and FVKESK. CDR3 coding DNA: TGTGCCAGCAGCCACCTACTGAACACTGAAGCTTTCTTT. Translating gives CASSHLLNTEAFF.

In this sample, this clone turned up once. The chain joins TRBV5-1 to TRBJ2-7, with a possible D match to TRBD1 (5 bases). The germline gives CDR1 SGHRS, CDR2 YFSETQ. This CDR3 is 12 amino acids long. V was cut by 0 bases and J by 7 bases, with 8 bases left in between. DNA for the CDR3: TGCGCCAGCAGCTTGGTGGGGCTGGAGCAGTACTTC. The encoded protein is CASSLVGLEQYF.

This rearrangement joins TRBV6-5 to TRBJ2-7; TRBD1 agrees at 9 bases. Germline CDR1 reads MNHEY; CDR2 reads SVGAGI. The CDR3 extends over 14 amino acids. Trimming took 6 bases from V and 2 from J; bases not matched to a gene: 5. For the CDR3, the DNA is TGTGCCAGCAGCACCAGACAGGGGGCCTACGAGCAGTACTTC. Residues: CASSTRQGAYEQYF.

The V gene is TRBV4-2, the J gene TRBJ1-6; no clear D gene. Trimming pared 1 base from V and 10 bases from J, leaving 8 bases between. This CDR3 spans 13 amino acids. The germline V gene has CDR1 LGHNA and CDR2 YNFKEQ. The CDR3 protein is CASSQGSNSPLHF. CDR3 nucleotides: TGTGCCAGCAGCCAAGGGTCTAACTCACCCCTCCACTTT.

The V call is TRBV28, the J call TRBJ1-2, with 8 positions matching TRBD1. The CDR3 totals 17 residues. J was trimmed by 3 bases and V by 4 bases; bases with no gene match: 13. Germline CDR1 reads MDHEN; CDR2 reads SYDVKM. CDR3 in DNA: TGTGCCAGCAGTTCCATTACTTCCCCGGACAGGGACTATGGCTACACCTTC. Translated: CASSSITSPDRDYGYTF.

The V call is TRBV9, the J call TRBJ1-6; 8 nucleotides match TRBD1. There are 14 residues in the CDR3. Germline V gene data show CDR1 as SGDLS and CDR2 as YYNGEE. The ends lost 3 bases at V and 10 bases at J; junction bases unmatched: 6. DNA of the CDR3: TGTGCCAGCAGCGCAAGGACAGGGCAATCACCCCTCCACTTT. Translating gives CASSARTGQSPLHF.

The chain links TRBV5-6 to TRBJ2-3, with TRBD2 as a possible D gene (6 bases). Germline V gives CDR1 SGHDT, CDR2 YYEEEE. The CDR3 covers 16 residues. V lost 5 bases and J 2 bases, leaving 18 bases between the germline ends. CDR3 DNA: TGTGCCAGCAGTAGACGGATTGTAGCGGACACAGATACGCAGTATTTT. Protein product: CASSRRIVADTDTQYF.

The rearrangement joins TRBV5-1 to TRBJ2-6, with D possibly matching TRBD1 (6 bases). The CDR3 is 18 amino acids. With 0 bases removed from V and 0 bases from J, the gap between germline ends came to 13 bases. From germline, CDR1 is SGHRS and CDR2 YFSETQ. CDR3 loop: CASSLGGRGLSGANVLTF. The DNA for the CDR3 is TGCGCCAGCAGCTTGGGGGGCAGGGGCCTCTCTGGGGCCAACGTCCTGACTTTC.